The 21 T cell receptor beta chains below all came from one sample that was sequenced in a study of tumor-infiltrating lymphocytes in glioblastoma multiforme. Multiple V-beta primers and a C-beta primer amplified TCRB from RNA. Each CDR3 protein gets one entry after TCRdb re-called the multiplex PCR reads with MiXCR. Of about 13,000 distinct CDR3 sequences listed, 64% were seen once; the top ten hold about a third. The sample comprised brain tumor tissue. The receptors originated from a male donor with glioblastoma.

This clonotype has more than one count but fewer than ten. CDR3 protein: CSASQLTSLFF. CDR3 nucleotide sequence: TGCAGTGCTTCCCAACTTACATCACTGTTCTTC. This chain links TRBV20-1 with TRBJ2-1; no clear D gene. Trimming took off 5 bases at V and 15 bases at J, with 17 bases between the two ends. The germline CDR1 and CDR2 sequences are DFQATT and SNEGSKA (reference sequence). The CDR3 has 11 residues.

The gene calls are TRBV20-1 and TRBJ2-2; the match to TRBD2 covers 12 bases. The V segment lost 3 bases and the J segment 2 bases; nucleotides outside the gene matches: 4. Germline V CDR1 and CDR2: DFQATT, SNEGSKA (reference sequence). The CDR3 spans 16 residues. The DNA of the CDR3 is TGCAGTGCTAGGGCTAGCGGGAGGGGTAACACCGGGGAGCTGTTTTTT. Protein sequence: CSARASGRGNTGELFF.

The rearrangement uses TRBV20-1 and TRBJ2-5, with 8 positions matching TRBD2. With V trimmed by 1 base and J by 7 bases, 14 bases remained unmatched. This CDR3 contains 16 residues. Germline CDR1 reads DFQATT; CDR2 reads SNEGSKA (reference sequence). In DNA form, the CDR3 reads TGCAGTGCTAGAGGGATTAGCGGGACATCAAGAGGGACCCAGTACTTC. Its protein product is CSARGISGTSRGTQYF.

This clonotype was seen a single time. Germline and junction disagree at one end, which may indicate a read error. This sequence joins TRBV11-2 and TRBJ2-3, with D perhaps matching TRBD2 (6 bases). This CDR3 has 15 amino acids. The germline CDR1 and CDR2 sequences are SGHAT and FQNNGV. CDR3 nucleotide sequence: TGTACCAGCAGCTTAGATTGGGTAGCGGCAGATACACAGTATTTT. It specifies CTSSLDWVAADTQYF.

By its share, this clonotype is medium-sized (0.01 to 0.1%). The rearrangement uses TRBV29-1 and TRBJ2-3; 7 nucleotides match TRBD2. CDR3 size: 14 residues. CDR1 SQVTM and CDR2 ANQGSEA come from the germline V gene. The V and J ends lost 3 bases and 4 bases, in that order; junction bases with no gene match: 7. The CDR3 DNA reads TGCAGCGTTGAGGGGGGGGGGACGGCAGATACGCAGTATTTT. It yields the protein CSVEGGGTADTQYF.

With respect to this clonotype: A junction boundary mismatches the germline segment, possibly from a read error. V is TRBV5-1 and J is TRBJ1-5; 9 bases fit TRBD1. The CDR3 runs 15 residues. The V gene's germline CDR1 is SGHRS and CDR2 YFSETQ. This CDR3 is CACSQTTGGFQPQHF. The CDR3 DNA reads TGCGCCTGCAGCCAAACAACAGGGGGCTTCCAGCCCCAGCATTTT. The variable domain in full, with the rest retrieved from reference TRBV5-1 and TRBJ1-5, is KAGVTQTPRYLIKTRGQQVTLSCSPISGHRSVSWYQQTPGQGLQFLFEYFSETQRNKGNFPGRFSGRQFSNSRSEMNVSTLELGDSALYLCACSQTTGGFQPQHFGDGTRLSIL.

The sample holds many counts of this clonotype. The rearrangement joins TRBV7-8 to TRBJ1-6; D call uncertain. This CDR3 is built from 14 residues. In germline, CDR1 is SGHVS, CDR2 FQNEAQ. V was trimmed by 1 base and J by 7 bases, leaving 8 bases between them. In DNA, the CDR3 is TGTGCCAGCAGCTTAGTCAGCTCCAATTCACCCCTCCACTTT. Its protein product is CASSLVSSNSPLHF.

The chain employs TRBV5-6 and TRBJ2-1; maybe TRBD1 (6 bases). Trimming pared 0 bases from V and 12 bases from J, leaving 10 bases between. The CDR3 sequence is 12 residues long. The germline gives CDR1 SGHDT, CDR2 YYEEEE. The CDR3 is CASSLADRWQFF. The CDR3 DNA sequence: TGTGCCAGCAGCTTGGCAGACAGGTGGCAGTTCTTC.

Of note for this clonotype: The final CDR3 position lacks the conserved phenylalanine or tryptophan, pointing to a likely read error. The chain uses TRBV12-3 or TRBV12-4 and TRBJ1-1; D is unresolved. The CDR3 extends over 13 amino acids. V was clipped by 3 bases and J by 5 bases, with 10 bases between them. CDR3 sequence: CASSLSTGTEAFL. In DNA form, the CDR3 reads TGTGCCAGCAGTTTGAGCACGGGAACTGAAGCTTTCTTA.

Of note for this clonotype: Germline is not matched at one junction end, which may reflect a read error. The CDR3 nucleotides read TGCAGTGCTAGCACATTCGGGAGTACGGCCGTAGAACAGCACTTC. Protein: CSASTFGSTAVEQHF. The V call is TRBV20-1, the J call TRBJ2-7; the D gene is possibly TRBD2 (6 bases). Per the germline V gene, CDR1 is DFQATT and CDR2 is SNEGSKA (reference sequence). This CDR3 comprises 15 residues.

This rearrangement joins TRBV11-2 to TRBJ2-1; no reliable D call. Deletions cut 0 bases from V and 5 bases from J, with 5 bases between. The CDR3 contains 13 residues. Germline V gene data show CDR1 as SGHAT and CDR2 as FQNNGV. CDR3 in amino acids: CASSLEWDNEQFF. DNA of the CDR3: TGTGCCAGCAGCTTAGAGTGGGACAATGAGCAGTTCTTC.

This clonotype was detected a few times. As the CDR3 is not closed by the conserved phenylalanine or tryptophan, this likely results from a read error. V is TRBV4-2 and J is TRBJ2-2, with D perhaps matching TRBD1 (6 bases). CDR3 length equals 17 residues. Between the trimmed V and J ends, which lost 4 bases and 6 bases, there was a span of 21 bases. The V gene's germline CDR1 is LGHNA and CDR2 YNFKEQ. This CDR3 is CASSPRAGQCGAGELFL. CDR3 coding DNA: TGTGCCAGCAGCCCCCGTGCCGGACAGTGCGGCGCCGGGGAGCTGTTTTTA.

Comment on this clonotype: The junction does not match germline at one end; this may be a read error. The chain combines TRBV4-2 with TRBJ2-2; possibly TRBD2 for D (7 bases). Per the germline V gene, CDR1 is LGHNA and CDR2 is YNFKEQ. There are 14 residues in the CDR3. The CDR3 here is CASSQEKKVGGLPF. Here the CDR3 DNA reads TGTGCCAGCAGCCAAGAGAAGAAGGTCGGGGGGCTGCCTTTT.

This clonotype is medium-sized. One end of the junction is discordant with germline, which a read error may explain. The rearrangement joins TRBV4-1 to TRBJ2-3, with unresolved D. Germline V gene data show CDR1 as MGHRA and CDR2 as YSYEKL. CDR3 size: 17 residues. In DNA, the CDR3 is TGCGCCAGCAGCCAAGTTCTTACCCGCTCTGGCACAGATACGCAGTGTTTT. Translation: CASSQVLTRSGTDTQCF.

Concerning this clonotype itself: Germline and junction disagree at one end, which may indicate a read error. The chain recombines TRBV20-1 with TRBJ1-2, with D uncertain. The CDR3 spans 16 residues. In germline, CDR1 is DFQATT, CDR2 SNEGSKA (reference sequence). CDR3 nucleotide sequence: TGCAGTGCTAGAGATCCACGTATGCAGACCGGCTATAGCTACACCTTC. Amino acids: CSARDPRMQTGYSYTF.

This clonotype was seen a handful of times. A much larger clone sits a single nucleotide away, making a read error possible. The chain combines TRBV6-5 with TRBJ2-6, with a weak D call TRBD1 (5 bases). CDR1 and CDR2 from the germline V gene are MNHEY and SVGAGI. CDR3 length: 14 residues. The DNA for the CDR3 is TGTGCCAGCAGTGGGTCCTCTGGGGCCAACGTCCCGACTTTC. It yields the protein CASSGSSGANVPTF.

The sample holds many counts of this clonotype. The junction departs from germline at one end; a sequencing error may be responsible. The chain joins TRBV6-5 to TRBJ1-1; possible D gene TRBD1, 5 bases. The CDR3 runs 16 residues. Germline V gene data show CDR1 as MNHEY and CDR2 as SVGAGI. The CDR3 nucleotides are TGTGCCAGCAGTGACAGCCGGGAGGGGAGGTACACCGAAGCTTTCTTT. It specifies CASSDSREGRYTEAFF.

A word on this clonotype: Compared with germline, one end of the junction differs, possibly owing to a read error. This chain links TRBV6-1 with TRBJ2-7; tentatively, D is TRBD1 or TRBD2 (5 bases each). CDR1 is MNHNS, CDR2 SASEGT, per germline. The CDR3 is 13 residues long. DNA for the CDR3: TGTGCCAGCAGTATCGGGACCAACTACGAGCGGTGCTTC. Amino acid sequence: CASSIGTNYERCF.

The chain joins TRBV10-3 to TRBJ1-1; 9 bases line up with TRBD1. The germline CDR1 and CDR2 sequences are ENHRY and SYGVKD. The trim removed 0 bases at V and 5 bases at J, leaving 4 bases unmatched. The CDR3 has 15 amino acids. This CDR3 is CAISESGTGRTEAFF. CDR3 DNA: TGTGCCATCAGTGAGTCTGGGACAGGGAGGACTGAAGCTTTCTTT.

Details on this clonotype: The junction departs from the called germline gene at one end, perhaps through a read error. The genes are TRBV20-1 and TRBJ2-2, with D perhaps matching TRBD2 (6 bases). CDR3 length equals 14 residues. CDR1 DFQATT and CDR2 SNEGSKA come from the germline V gene (reference sequence). The CDR3 DNA reads as TGCATTGCCAGCAGGGACTCGATCACCGGGGAGCTGTTTTTC. It yields the protein CIASRDSITGELFF.

A note on this clonotype: A read error may produce the germline difference seen at one junction end. This chain joins TRBV11-2 and TRBJ2-2; 7 nucleotides align to TRBD2. This CDR3 has 20 residues. The germline CDR1 and CDR2 sequences are SGHAT and FQNNGV. For the CDR3, the DNA is TGTGCCAGCACCCCCTCATTCGTCCGAGGGCTAGCGGTAAACACCGAGGAGCTGTTTTTT. This translates into CASTPSFVRGLAVNTEELFF.